This T cell receptor (beta chain) was sequenced during a study of T cell responses to AZD1222 COVID-19 vaccine (dated by TCRdb to about 2021). Describing the broader study: A total of just over 230 trial participants underwent TCR sequencing, of whom roughly 210 received two doses of AZD1222 and about 25 received two doses of the MenACWY control vaccine. Trial participants were enrolled into age subgroups of 18-55, 56-69 and 70-plus years, which contained approximately 150, 28 and 58 TCR-sequenced participants, respectively. Broader findings and caveats from the paper: CD4 TCRs associated with the vaccine covered the entire spike protein, and the dominant responses were in regions 160-218 and 743-854. Reportedly, almost half of the unique spike-specific TCRs recognized epitopes lying outside the regions that are mutated in the B.1.351 and B.1.1.7 variants. In the small 56-69-year group, the increase in depth fell short of significance, most likely because of low power. Because no samples from the day 14 peak response were available, repertoires could be characterized only after the peak T cell response. After two AZD1222 doses, both the breadth and the depth of spike-specific TCRs were significantly higher than at day 0 and than in MenACWY recipients. Only five to seven AZD1222 recipients were SARS-CoV-2 seropositive at baseline, limiting conclusions about previously exposed vaccinees. Participants were mostly white British, with more females than males. The authors suggested clonal diversity may have been underestimated.

On this clone: Its binding antigen is unknown. There are no base qualities to consult, and no much larger clone falls within one base.

Reading the label with the study, this specimen's time point is: about 28 days (+/-7) after the second vaccine dose. AZD1222 recipients with second doses at about 4 weeks or about 12 weeks were pooled, because spike-specific TCR depth and breadth did not differ between schedules. Samples from vaccinated people were obtained from the UK trials COV001 and COV002, which included a single-blind randomized controlled phase 2/3 trial of AZD1222 (ChAdOx1 nCoV-19) in healthy adults. For TCRbeta chain sequencing, PBMC samples were collected from trial participants at day 0 and at day 28 after the second dose. The CDR3 starts with the cysteine, ends with the phenylalanine, and has 14 residues. The retained sequence is limited to the CDR3, 42 bases, with the frame set at the first base. V is reduced by 3 bases and J by 5 bases, leaving a spacing of 11 bases between them. The germline V gene (reference sequence) yields LGHDT for CDR1 and YNNKEL for CDR2.

The CDR3 regions of human TCRbeta chains were subjected to immunosequencing. The source study handled its data this way. TCRs in the repertoires were matched against a reference library of SARS-CoV-2-specific TCRs that had been generated with the MIRA antigen-specificity platform. Breadth was defined as the fraction of unique TCRs that were SARS-CoV-2-associated, and depth was defined as the fraction of total T cells that were SARS-CoV-2-associated. Using the MIRA data, each spike-specific TCR was mapped to the spike region that the TCR reacts to and placed in a CD4 or CD8 class. Log10-transformed breadth and depth values were compared by one-way ANOVA with Sidak's multiple comparisons tests. TCRdb stores this immuneACCESS table with in-frame sequences only. Part of the clones is absent; in the studies checked, under half of the shortfall reflects unresolved V genes, and no reason is known for the rest. V and J calls and clone size are those listed in that table; D and trimming were worked out from the DNA. The sample table records 50,000 or so clones; 80% of these occur just once. The ten largest clones add up to around 5% of the sample.

The specimen was peripheral blood, collected 28 days after the second AZD1222 dose. This sequence was found in an adult who received the AZD1222 COVID-19 vaccine. The rearranged segments are TRBV3-1 (or the pseudogene TRBV3-2) and TRBJ2-1, with TRBD2 perhaps the D gene, on 6 matching bases. The CDR3 amino acid sequence is: CASSQRGGDNEQFF. The nucleotides read TGTGCCAGCAGCCAGCGAGGAGGGGACAATGAGCAGTTCTTC.